Listed here are 2 T cell receptor beta chains from one sample, sequenced in a study of T cell responses to AZD1222 COVID-19 vaccine. TCRdb keeps only in-frame clones here, not all; method: immunoSEQ multiplex PCR. The table shows over 70,000 clones, with roughly nine tenths occurring only once. The sequences come from peripheral blood, collected 28 days after the second AZD1222 dose. These receptors originate from an adult who received the AZD1222 COVID-19 vaccine.

This chain connects TRBV10-3 to TRBJ1-1; D is perhaps TRBD1 (6 bases). The length of the CDR3 is 13 residues. Trimming left V 5 bases short and J 3 bases short, with 10 bases between. Germline V gives CDR1 ENHRY, CDR2 SYGVKD. The CDR3 region has the DNA TGTGCCATCAGTCAGGGGCCCGACACTGAAGCTTTCTTT. It yields the protein CAISQGPDTEAFF.

This rearrangement joins TRBV28 to TRBJ2-3; 10 nucleotides match TRBD1. The CDR3 is 15 amino acids. The trim removed 6 bases at V and 3 bases at J, leaving 6 bases unmatched. From germline, CDR1 is MDHEN and CDR2 SYDVKM. DNA of the CDR3: TGTGCCAGCAGACGTAGACAGGGGGCTACAGATACGCAGTATTTT. This gives the protein CASRRRQGATDTQYF.